Each of the 19 T cell receptor beta chains below was sequenced from the same sample in a study of Ad26.COV2.S vaccination and SARS-CoV-2 variants. Generated by immunoSEQ multiplex PCR, the TCRdb table keeps only in-frame clones and is missing some. The sample holds hundreds of thousands of clones, more than 75% seen once. Indicated treatment: about 20 received Ad26.COV2.S at low or high dose, single or two shots; about 5 received placebo; per-sample allocation not given. The samples were gathered on day 63 after the first injection of vaccine or placebo. The source material was peripheral blood, sampled in a trial of Ad26.COV2.S vaccine versus placebo. All receptors come from a person between 18 and 60 years old who received the Ad26.COV2.S COVID-19 vaccine or a placebo.

This rearrangement joins TRBV14 to TRBJ1-2; no clear D. V shed 4 bases and J shed 4 bases, with 16 bases lying between them. Per the germline V gene, CDR1 is SGHDN and CDR2 is FVKESK. The CDR3 loop spans 15 amino acids. The DNA for the CDR3 is TGTGCCAGCAGCCGGACTGGATCTCCATTCTATGGCTACACCTTC. Translated: CASSRTGSPFYGYTF.

The chain joins TRBV13 to TRBJ2-3; D is uncertain. The germline gives CDR1 PRHDT, CDR2 FYEKMQ (reference sequence). V was clipped by 6 bases and J by 0 bases, with 4 bases between them. This CDR3 spans 12 amino acids. Here the CDR3 reads CASRGSTDTQYF. The CDR3 nucleotides read TGTGCCAGCAGGGGGAGCACAGATACGCAGTATTTT. Combining the CDR3 with reference TRBV13 and TRBJ2-3 gives the whole variable domain AAGVIQSPRHLIKEKRETATLKCYPIPRHDTVYWYQQGPGQDPQFLISFYEKMQSDKGSIPDRFSAQQFSDYHSELNMSSLELGDSALYFCASRGSTDTQYFGPGTRLTVL.

The chain carries TRBV19 and TRBJ1-5; D uncertain. Trimming took 2 bases from V and 1 from J, leaving 3 bases between them. Germline V gives CDR1 LNHDA, CDR2 SQIVND (reference sequence). This CDR3 has 13 amino acids. The CDR3 nucleotides are TGTGCCAGTAGTATACCCAGCAATCAGCCCCAGCATTTT. Its protein product is CASSIPSNQPQHF.

For the CDR3, the DNA is TGTGCCAGCAGCTTAACGACCGGGACAGGAAATTCCTACGAGCAGTACTTC. Its translation is CASSLTTGTGNSYEQYF. This chain joins TRBV7-9 and TRBJ2-7; 8 nucleotides align to TRBD1. There are 17 residues in the CDR3. J gave up 1 base and V 2 bases, and 10 bases lay outside the gene matches. Germline V gene data show CDR1 as SEHNR and CDR2 as FQNEAQ (reference sequence).

The genes are TRBV5-1 and TRBJ2-3; 9 bases are a match to TRBD2. V shed 2 bases, J shed 1 base, and the junction held 11 bases outside the gene matches. There are 18 residues in the CDR3. Germline CDR1 reads SGHRS; CDR2 reads YFSETQ. Here the CDR3 DNA reads TGCGCCAGCAGCTTAGCGGGGGGCCACCTATCTGGCACAGATACGCAGTATTTT. Its translation: CASSLAGGHLSGTDTQYF.

The gene calls are TRBV7-3 and TRBJ1-2; tentatively, D is TRBD1 (5 bases). The germline V gene encodes CDR1 SGHTA and CDR2 FQGTGA. This CDR3 has 12 residues. V gave up 0 bases and J gave up 10 bases, with 9 bases separating them. The CDR3 region is CASSLTPGDYTF. The CDR3 DNA reads as TGTGCCAGCAGCTTAACGCCGGGGGACTACACCTTC.

The chain's CDR3 is CATKDRHFATNEKLFF. The CDR3 DNA reads TGTGCCACCAAGGACAGGCACTTTGCAACTAATGAAAAACTGTTTTTT. The gene calls are TRBV19 and TRBJ1-4; 7 bases match TRBD1. The CDR3 covers 16 residues. V was clipped by 10 bases and J by 0 bases; unmatched bases: 11. The germline gives CDR1 LNHDA, CDR2 SQIVND (reference sequence).

This chain connects TRBV20-1 to TRBJ1-2; D perhaps matches TRBD1 (6 bases). From germline, CDR1 is DFQATT and CDR2 SNEGSKA (reference sequence). Between the trimmed V and J ends, which lost 3 bases and 4 bases, there was a span of 21 bases. The CDR3 loop spans 16 amino acids. In nucleotides, the CDR3 is TGCAGTGCTAGTGGTGAAAAGGGGGGATCCCTCTATGGCTACACCTTC. Its protein is CSASGEKGGSLYGYTF.

The V and J genes are TRBV19 and TRBJ1-5; D remains ambiguous. Germline-derived CDR1 and CDR2 are LNHDA and SQIVND (reference sequence). V shed 3 bases and J shed 4 bases, with 10 bases lying between them. CDR3 length: 14 amino acids. The CDR3 here is CASSIVADNQPQHF. CDR3 nucleotide sequence: TGTGCCAGTAGTATTGTAGCAGATAATCAGCCCCAGCATTTT.

Regarding this clone: Additional DNA sequences in this sample encode the identical CDR3. V and J are TRBV27 and TRBJ1-2; tentatively, D is TRBD1 (6 bases). V gave up 6 bases and J gave up 3 bases, with 11 bases separating them. The CDR3 covers 13 residues. CDR1 MNHEY and CDR2 SMNVEV come from the germline V gene (reference sequence). The CDR3 DNA follows: TGTGCCAGCAGGCTACAGGGCGACTATGGCTACACCTTC. Translation: CASRLQGDYGYTF.

The chain carries TRBV5-4 and TRBJ1-2, with 7 bases that match TRBD1. After removal of 4 bases from V and 4 bases from J, the junction contained 4 bases not matched to a gene. Germline loops: CDR1 SGHNT, CDR2 YYREEE (reference sequence). CDR3 length: 13 amino acids. The DNA of the CDR3 is TGTGCCAGCAGCCAAGGGACAGCCTATGGCTACACCTTC. This encodes CASSQGTAYGYTF.

V is TRBV18 and J is TRBJ2-2; D perhaps matches TRBD2 (5 bases). The CDR3 is 15 amino acids. CDR1 and CDR2 from the germline V gene are KGHSH and LQKENI. Between the trimmed V and J ends, which lost 3 bases and 1 base, there was a span of 9 bases. CDR3 sequence reads: CASSPDTRNTGELFF. The DNA for the CDR3 is TGTGCCAGCTCACCCGATACTAGGAACACCGGGGAGCTGTTTTTT.

A word on this clone: The same CDR3 can be traced to other DNA sequences in this sample. V usage is TRBV7-9 and J usage is TRBJ1-1; D unclear. Trimming removed 6 bases at V and 1 base at J, with 3 bases between. CDR1 is SEHNR and CDR2 is FQNEAQ in the germline V gene (reference sequence). This CDR3 is 11 amino acids long. CDR3 residues: CASRGNTEAFF. The DNA for the CDR3 is TGTGCCAGCAGGGGGAACACTGAAGCTTTCTTT.

The gene calls are TRBV7-9 and TRBJ1-5; D may be TRBD1 (5 bases). Germline V gene lookup returns CDR1 SEHNR and CDR2 FQNEAQ (reference sequence). The length of the CDR3 is 17 residues. Deletions cut 5 bases from V and 1 base from J, with 18 bases between. The CDR3 bases are TGTGCCAGCAGCGGTTTCGATACCCGGGACAGCAATCAGCCCCAGCATTTT. Translation gives CASSGFDTRDSNQPQHF.

This clone was detected only once. The chain recombines TRBV27 with TRBJ2-3; TRBD2 is a possible D gene (6 bases). V was cut by 3 bases and J by 0 bases, with 7 bases left in between. CDR1 is MNHEY and CDR2 is SMNVEV in the germline V gene (reference sequence). This CDR3 region has 14 residues. In DNA form, the CDR3 reads TGTGCCAGCAGTTTCCGGGGGAGCACAGATACGCAGTATTTT. It encodes CASSFRGSTDTQYF.

V usage is TRBV6-2 or TRBV6-3 and J usage is TRBJ1-3; 9 bases match TRBD1. After removal of 6 bases from V and 3 bases from J, the junction contained 12 bases not matched to a gene. From germline, CDR1 is MNHEY and CDR2 SVGEGT. CDR3 size: 17 residues. The CDR3 DNA reads as TGTGCCAGCAGCCCCAGACCCCGGACAGGGGTTGGAAACACCATATATTTT. Translation: CASSPRPRTGVGNTIYF.

V gene TRBV29-1 combines with J gene TRBJ2-7; 10 positions agree with TRBD1. CDR3 length: 15 amino acids. V lost 0 bases, J lost 3 bases, and 5 bases stayed unmatched. Germline loops: CDR1 SQVTM, CDR2 ANQGSEA. The CDR3 DNA sequence: TGCAGCGTTGAAGATTGGGACAGGGGCAACTACGAGCAGTACTTC. Its protein product is CSVEDWDRGNYEQYF.

The chain employs TRBV5-6 and TRBJ1-2; 9 positions match TRBD1. This CDR3 is 17 amino acids long. CDR1 is SGHDT, CDR2 YYEEEE, per germline. The V gene end was trimmed by 4 bases and the J gene end by 0 bases; junction bases not matched to a gene: 10. The CDR3 protein is CASSPPQGAVANYGYTF. CDR3 bases: TGTGCCAGCAGCCCCCCACAGGGGGCGGTTGCTAACTATGGCTACACCTTC.

A note on this clone: This may arise from a read error, as a much more abundant clone is one base away. V usage is TRBV16 and J usage is TRBJ1-1; no reliable D call. The V end lost 4 bases, the J end lost 1 base, and 1 base lay between the germline ends. This CDR3 is 11 amino acids long. The V gene's germline CDR1 is KGHSY and CDR2 FQNENV. The CDR3 bases are TGTGCCAGCAGCCCGAACACTGAAGCTTTCTTT. This encodes CASSPNTEAFF.